This entry lists 9 T cell receptor beta chains sequenced from one sample in a study of blood T cells in healthy people across ages. The use of a sample-barcoded 5' primer and a J-beta primer mix characterized a second PCR of about 7 to 12 cycles. MiXCR was run by TCRdb on the 5' RACE reads, yielding one entry per CDR3 protein. The sample consists of about 970,000 distinct CDR3 sequences, about 51% of them appearing once. Sequencing was done on a sample of blood. These receptors were collected from a woman aged 60-75 years in good health.

The chain employs TRBV30 and TRBJ2-1, with 10 bases identical to TRBD2. Germline V lookup: CDR1 GTSNPN, CDR2 SVGIG (reference sequence). The CDR3 consists of 15 residues. Trimming took 0 bases from V and 6 from J; bases not matched to a gene: 5. The DNA for the CDR3 is TGTGCCTGGAGTGTTGGACTAGCGGAAGGCAATGAGCAGTTCTTC. This sequence encodes CAWSVGLAEGNEQFF.

The chain carries TRBV10-3 and TRBJ2-7; D is uncertain. Between the trimmed V and J ends, which lost 6 bases and 3 bases, there was a span of 9 bases. The CDR3 extends over 12 amino acids. Germline loops: CDR1 ENHRY, CDR2 SYGVKD. The CDR3 region is CAISPGSYEQYF. CDR3 bases: TGTGCCATCAGCCCGGGTAGCTACGAGCAGTACTTC.

J is TRBJ2-7 and V is TRBV7-6; D uncertain. This CDR3 spans 15 amino acids. Germline loops: CDR1 SGHVS, CDR2 FNYEAQ. V shed 3 bases and J shed 0 bases, with 12 bases lying between them. The CDR3 region has the DNA TGTGCCAGCAGCTTTGGTGGGTATGGCTCCTACGAGCAGTACTTC. This gives the protein CASSFGGYGSYEQYF.

In this sample, this clonotype turned up many times. This rearrangement joins TRBV7-3 to TRBJ2-7; D unclear. The CDR3 has 13 amino acids. V lost 5 bases, J lost 5 bases, and 13 bases lay in between. Germline V CDR1 and CDR2: SGHTA, FQGTGA. CDR3 sequence (DNA): TGTGCCAGCAGCCGCGGACCGGGCGACGAGCAGTACTTC. Encoded protein: CASSRGPGDEQYF.

The sample holds a few counts of this clonotype. The V and J genes are TRBV10-3 and TRBJ2-5; D gene uncertain. Per germline, CDR1 ENHRY and CDR2 SYGVKD. Trimming shortened V by 0 bases and J by 5 bases, and 13 bases separated the two germline ends. The CDR3 covers 15 residues. DNA for the CDR3: TGTGCCATCAGTGAGTCGGTAGGGTCCGGGGAGACCCAGTACTTC. Protein: CAISESVGSGETQYF.

This clonotype turned up a few times. This sequence joins TRBV5-1 and TRBJ2-1; 8 positions agree with TRBD2. J was trimmed by 8 bases and V by 4 bases; bases with no gene match: 8. Germline CDR1 and CDR2: SGHRS and YFSETQ. There are 14 residues in the CDR3. The CDR3 region is CASSPGLAGHEQFF. The CDR3 DNA reads as TGCGCCAGCAGCCCGGGGCTAGCGGGCCATGAGCAGTTCTTC.

This chain joins TRBV2 and TRBJ2-4; tentative D call: TRBD2 (6 bases). The J call is doubtful: the DNA matches TRBJ2-5 better. The CDR3 has 14 residues. Germline V lookup: CDR1 SNHLY, CDR2 FYNNEI. This CDR3 reads CASSEMGGLETQYF. CDR3 DNA: TGTGCCAGCAGTGAAATGGGGGGTCTAGAGACCCAGTACTTC.

This clonotype was detected a few times. This sequence joins TRBV15 and TRBJ1-4, with D tentatively TRBD1 (5 bases). Trimming shortened V by 5 bases and J by 8 bases, and 21 bases separated the two germline ends. The V gene's germline CDR1 is LNHNV and CDR2 YYDKDF (reference sequence). CDR3 length equals 16 residues. CDR3 region: CATSSRQPRAGEKLFF. The CDR3 DNA reads TGTGCCACCAGCTCCCGTCAGCCCAGGGCGGGGGAAAAACTGTTTTTT.

This clonotype was observed a few times. The gene calls are TRBV2 and TRBJ2-5, with 7 nucleotides matching TRBD2. The CDR3 runs to 14 residues. Germline V lookup: CDR1 SNHLY, CDR2 FYNNEI. V lost 3 bases, J lost 5 bases, and 6 bases stayed unmatched. The CDR3 is CASSEERGSETQYF. The CDR3 DNA follows: TGTGCCAGCAGTGAGGAGCGGGGAAGCGAGACCCAGTACTTC.